The rows below give T cell receptor beta chains drawn from one sample of a study of T cells after yellow fever vaccination. TCRdb re-derived calls from the 5' RACE reads in MiXCR, one entry per CDR3 protein. The sample records approximately 550,000 distinct CDR3 sequences, about a fifth being singletons. The sample here was PBMCs, taken 15 days after the yellow fever booster vaccination. The receptors come from a man aged 25 to 40 who received the YFV17D yellow fever vaccine. CDR3s include the opening cysteine and the closing phenylalanine or tryptophan. The D gene is left open where the match is weak. Some rows have no size entry. The others give once, few or many, or a class for an expanded clone.

J,size,V,length,D,DNA,CDR3
TRBJ2-7,-,TRBV7-2,14,-,TGTGCCAGCAGCTTAGCAGGACAGAGATACGAGCAGTACTTC,CASSLAGQRYEQYF
TRBJ2-2,few,TRBV20-1,13,-,TGCAGTGTACGAAAAGGTTCAACAGGGGAGCTGTTTTTT,CSVRKGSTGELFF
TRBJ2-3,few,TRBV5-6,15,TRBD2,TGTGCCAGCTCTGGACTAGCGGGAGGGGCAGATACGCAGTATTTT,CASSGLAGGADTQYF
TRBJ2-3,few,TRBV20-1,11,-,TGCAGTGCTAGCGGGGACGGGGCGCAGTATTTT,CSASGDGAQYF
TRBJ2-1,few,TRBV6-2/TRBV6-3,18,TRBD2,TGTGCCAGCAGACCCGAAAGCCTAGCGGGAGGAATCTACAATGAGCAGTTCTTC,CASRPESLAGGIYNEQFF
TRBJ2-1,-,TRBV10-3,15,TRBD1,TGTGCCATCAGTGAACGGACAGGGGTAGAAAATGAGCAGTTCTTC,CAISERTGVENEQFF
TRBJ2-7,-,TRBV30,12,-,TGTGCCTGGAGTGTACTCACCTACGAGCAGTACTTC,CAWSVLTYEQYF
TRBJ2-1,few,TRBV7-2,15,TRBD1,TGTGCCAGCAGCTTAGAAGGGACAGTCTACAATGAGCAGTTCTTC,CASSLEGTVYNEQFF
TRBJ1-2,-,TRBV28,14,-,TGTGCCAGCAACTCCTTGAGTGTGTATGCTGGCTACACCTTC,CASNSLSVYAGYTF
TRBJ2-1,-,TRBV12-3/TRBV12-4,13,TRBD2,TGTGCCAGCAAGGGTAGCGGGAGTAGGAAGCAGTTCTTC,CASKGSGSRKQFF
TRBJ2-5,-,TRBV20-1,15,TRBD1,TGCAGTGCTAGAGATAGGGCAGGGGGCTCAAAGACCCAGTACTTC,CSARDRAGGSKTQYF
TRBJ2-5,few,TRBV7-2,14,TRBD2,TGTGCCAGCAGCTTGACTAGCGACCAAGAGACCCAGTACTTC,CASSLTSDQETQYF
TRBJ2-4,-,TRBV24-1,16,-,TGTGCCACCAGTGACACGACAGGGGAGGGCAAAAACATTCAGTACTTC,CATSDTTGEGKNIQYF
TRBJ2-3,few,TRBV29-1,13,-,TGCAGCGTTGAAATGGCCGGCACAGATACGCAGTATTTT,CSVEMAGTDTQYF
TRBJ2-7,-,TRBV20-1,14,-,TGCAGTGCTAGAGATTGGGCCCGCATGGGCGAGCAGTACTTC,CSARDWARMGEQYF
TRBJ2-1,-,TRBV7-6,14,-,TGTGCCAGCTCCCCCTGGGGGAGTCCCAATGAGCAGTTCTTC,CASSPWGSPNEQFF
TRBJ1-1,few,TRBV7-2,15,-,TGTGCCAGCAGCTCCCAGGGGCCAGAACAGACTGAAGCTTTCTTT,CASSSQGPEQTEAFF
TRBJ2-7,-,TRBV6-5,14,TRBD2,TGTGCCAGCAGTTACTCGCGGGAGGGCTACGAGCAGTACTTC,CASSYSREGYEQYF
TRBJ2-7,-,TRBV7-2,16,TRBD2,TGTGCCAGCACCGACAAAACGGGACTAGCGGGGTACGAGCAGTACTTC,CASTDKTGLAGYEQYF
TRBJ2-1,-,TRBV2,13,-,TGTGCCAGCAGTGCACTGGGGGACAATGAGCAGTTCTTC,CASSALGDNEQFF
TRBJ2-5,-,TRBV20-1,16,TRBD2,TGCAGTGCTAAGGGGACTAGCGGGAGAGTTCAAGAGACCCAGTACTTC,CSAKGTSGRVQETQYF
TRBJ2-7,-,TRBV7-9,15,TRBD1,TGTGCCAGCAGCTTAGCAGACAGGGGAACCTACGAGCAGTACTTC,CASSLADRGTYEQYF
TRBJ2-4,-,TRBV10-3,12,-,TGTGCCATCAGTGAGACACGGGAATTTCAGTACTTC,CAISETREFQYF
TRBJ2-5,few,TRBV7-4,16,TRBD2,TGTGCCAGCACATGGAGCGGGACCCGAAGCCAAGAGACCCAGTACTTC,CASTWSGTRSQETQYF
TRBJ1-1,few,TRBV29-1,13,-,TGCAGCGTTTTCAGGGGTACGAACACTGAAGCTTTCTTT,CSVFRGTNTEAFF
TRBJ2-2,-,TRBV7-2,17,TRBD2,TGTGCCAGCAGCGAGTTAGCGGGTAGCTCTTACACCGGGGAGCTGTTTTTT,CASSELAGSSYTGELFF
TRBJ2-1,-,TRBV6-5,15,TRBD2,TGTGCCAGCAGTTACCCACGGGAGGCCTACAATGAGCAGTTCTTC,CASSYPREAYNEQFF
TRBJ2-7,-,TRBV20-1,15,TRBD2,TGCAGTGCTAGGAGCGGGACTAGCGGGAAATACGAGCAGTACTTC,CSARSGTSGKYEQYF
TRBJ1-2,-,TRBV7-2,14,-,TGTGCCAGCAGCCACCCCGGGACAAACTATGGCTACACCTTC,CASSHPGTNYGYTF